This TCR beta chain originates from a study of blood T cell repertoires in COVID-19. Study background: There were acute and convalescent COVID-19 samples, and they came from the United States, Italy and Spain. PBMCs, B-cell-depleted T cells, or T cells were the source of the cDNA or gDNA that made up the material.

Per the original methods: How many nucleated cells were present was estimated from reference gene primer amplification. Here immunoSEQ multiplex PCR was the method, and the copy in TCRdb shows in-frame clones only, minus some. The V and J calls and clone size are taken from that table; D and trimming were inferred from the DNA. The top ten hold about 3% of the sample, which has hundreds of thousands of clones, more than 85% seen once. Sequencing was carried out using peripheral blood. The origin of this receptor is a human donor in a cohort sampled during active COVID-19.

CDR3 sequence: CASSPSGKYEQYF. Here the CDR3 DNA reads TGTGCCAGCTCACCATCCGGGAAATACGAGCAGTACTTC. This sequence joins TRBV18 and TRBJ2-7; possibly TRBD2 for D (5 bases). The ends were cut back, 2 bases at V and 4 bases at J, with 9 bases in the middle. Germline V gene sequence: CDR1 KGHSH, CDR2 LQKENI. This CDR3 region has 13 residues.